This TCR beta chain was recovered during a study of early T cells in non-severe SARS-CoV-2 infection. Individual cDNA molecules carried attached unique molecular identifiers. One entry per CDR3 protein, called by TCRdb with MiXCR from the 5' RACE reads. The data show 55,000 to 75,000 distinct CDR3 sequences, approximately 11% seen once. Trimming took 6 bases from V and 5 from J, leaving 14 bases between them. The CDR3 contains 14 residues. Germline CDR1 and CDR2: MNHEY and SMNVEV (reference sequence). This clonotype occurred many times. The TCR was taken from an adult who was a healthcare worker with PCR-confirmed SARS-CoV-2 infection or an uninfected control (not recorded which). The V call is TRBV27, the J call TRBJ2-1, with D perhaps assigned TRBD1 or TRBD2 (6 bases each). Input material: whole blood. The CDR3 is CASSRPGADNEQFF. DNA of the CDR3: TGTGCCAGCAGCCGTCCGGGGGCGGACAATGAGCAGTTCTTC.